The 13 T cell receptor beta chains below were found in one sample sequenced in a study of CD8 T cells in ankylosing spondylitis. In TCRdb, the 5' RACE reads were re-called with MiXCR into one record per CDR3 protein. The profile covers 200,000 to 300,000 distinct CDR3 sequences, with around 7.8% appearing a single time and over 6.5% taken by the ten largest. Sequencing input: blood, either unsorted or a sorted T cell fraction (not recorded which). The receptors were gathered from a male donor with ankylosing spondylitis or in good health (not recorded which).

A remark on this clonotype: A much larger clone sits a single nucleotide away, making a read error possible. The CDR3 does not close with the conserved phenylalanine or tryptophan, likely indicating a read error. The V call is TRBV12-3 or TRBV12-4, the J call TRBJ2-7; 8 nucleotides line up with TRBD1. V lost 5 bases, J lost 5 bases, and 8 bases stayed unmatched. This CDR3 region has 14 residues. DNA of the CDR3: TGTGCCAGCAGTCCCCGGACAGGGACCCACGAGCAGTACTCC. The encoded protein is CASSPRTGTHEQYS.

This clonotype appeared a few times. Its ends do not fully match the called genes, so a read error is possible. The CDR3 nucleotides are TGTGCCATCAGTCCTCTAAAAGGCCCTCACAAGAACTCCTACAATGAGCAGTTCTTC. Its translation is CAISPLKGPHKNSYNEQFF. The chain recombines TRBV12-3 or TRBV12-4 with TRBJ2-1; no reliable D call. The CDR3 is 19 amino acids.

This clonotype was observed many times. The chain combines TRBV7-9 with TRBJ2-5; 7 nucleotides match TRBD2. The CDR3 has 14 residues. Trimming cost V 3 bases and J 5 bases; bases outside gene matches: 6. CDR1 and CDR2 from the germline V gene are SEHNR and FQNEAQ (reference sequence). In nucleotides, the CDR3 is TGTGCCAGCAGCTTCGGTCTAGCGGAGGAGACCCAGTACTTC. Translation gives CASSFGLAEETQYF.

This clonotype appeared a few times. The CDR3 sequence is CASSFGTLHPYEQYF. For the CDR3, the DNA is TGTGCCAGCAGCTTCGGGACATTACATCCCTACGAGCAGTACTTC. The chain has TRBV11-1 and TRBJ2-7; perhaps TRBD1 as D (6 bases). The CDR3 sequence is 15 residues long. Germline lookup yields CDR1 SGHAT and CDR2 FQDESV (reference sequence). Trimming pared 3 bases from V and 2 bases from J, leaving 14 bases between. The full variable domain, with the rest looked up from reference TRBV11-1 and TRBJ2-7, is EAEVAQSPRYKITEKSQAVAFWCDPISGHATLYWYRQILGQGPELLVQFQDESVVDDSQLPKDRFSAERLKGVDSTLKIQPAELGDSAMYLCASSFGTLHPYEQYFGPGTRLTVT.

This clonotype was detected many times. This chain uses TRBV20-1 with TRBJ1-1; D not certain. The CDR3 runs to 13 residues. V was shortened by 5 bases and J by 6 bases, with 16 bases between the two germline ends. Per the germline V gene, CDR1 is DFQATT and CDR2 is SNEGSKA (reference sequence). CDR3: CSASGRGRPEAFF. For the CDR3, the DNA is TGCAGTGCTTCGGGCAGAGGGAGGCCTGAAGCTTTCTTT.

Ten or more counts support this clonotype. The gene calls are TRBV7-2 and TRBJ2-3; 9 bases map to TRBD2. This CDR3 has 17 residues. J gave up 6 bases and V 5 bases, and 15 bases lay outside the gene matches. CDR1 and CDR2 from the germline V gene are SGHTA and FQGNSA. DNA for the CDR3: TGTGCCAGCAGCCAACTGACTAGCGGAAGGCGAGGGGATACGCAGTATTTT. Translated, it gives CASSQLTSGRRGDTQYF.

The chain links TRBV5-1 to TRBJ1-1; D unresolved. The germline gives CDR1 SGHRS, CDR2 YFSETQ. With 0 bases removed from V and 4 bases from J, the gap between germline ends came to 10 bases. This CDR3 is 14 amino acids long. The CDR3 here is CASSLEAVGTEAFF. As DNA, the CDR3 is TGCGCCAGCAGCTTGGAGGCAGTCGGCACTGAAGCTTTCTTT.

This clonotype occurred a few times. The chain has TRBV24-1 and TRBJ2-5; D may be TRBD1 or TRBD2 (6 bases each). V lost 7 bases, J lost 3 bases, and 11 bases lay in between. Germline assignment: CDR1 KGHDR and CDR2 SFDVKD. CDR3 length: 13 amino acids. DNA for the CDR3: TGTGCCACCAGCGGGGGCGGAGAAGAGACCCAGTACTTC. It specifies CATSGGGEETQYF.

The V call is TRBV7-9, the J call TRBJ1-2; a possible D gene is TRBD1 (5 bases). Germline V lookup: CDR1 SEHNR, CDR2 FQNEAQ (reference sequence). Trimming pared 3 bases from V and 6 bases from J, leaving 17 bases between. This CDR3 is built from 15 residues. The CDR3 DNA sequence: TGTGCCAGCAGCTTCCCTATGACAGTCACCGATGGCTACACCTTC. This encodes CASSFPMTVTDGYTF.

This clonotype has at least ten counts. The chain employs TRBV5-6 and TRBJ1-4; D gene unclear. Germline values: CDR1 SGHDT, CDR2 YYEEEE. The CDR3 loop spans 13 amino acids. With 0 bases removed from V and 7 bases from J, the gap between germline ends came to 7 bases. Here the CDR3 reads CASSLDRIEKLFF. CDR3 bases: TGTGCCAGCAGCTTGGACCGGATTGAAAAACTGTTTTTT.

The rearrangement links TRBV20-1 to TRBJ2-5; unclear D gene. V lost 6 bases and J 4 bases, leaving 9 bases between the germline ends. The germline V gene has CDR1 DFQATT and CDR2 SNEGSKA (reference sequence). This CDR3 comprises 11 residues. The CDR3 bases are TGCAGTGCCGGCGGTGGAGAGACCCAGTACTTC. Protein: CSAGGGETQYF.

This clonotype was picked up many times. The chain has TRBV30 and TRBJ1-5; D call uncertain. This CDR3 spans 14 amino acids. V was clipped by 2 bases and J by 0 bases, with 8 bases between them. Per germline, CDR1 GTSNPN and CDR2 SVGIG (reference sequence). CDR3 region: CAWSLGISNQPQHF. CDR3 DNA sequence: TGTGCCTGGAGTTTGGGGATTAGCAATCAGCCCCAGCATTTT.

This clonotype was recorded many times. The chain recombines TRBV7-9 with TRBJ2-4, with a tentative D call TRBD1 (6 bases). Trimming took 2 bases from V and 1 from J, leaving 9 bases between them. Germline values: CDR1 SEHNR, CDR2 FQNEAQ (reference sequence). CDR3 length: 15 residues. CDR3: CASSLYTGAKNIQYF. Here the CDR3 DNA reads TGTGCCAGCAGCTTATATACAGGGGCCAAAAACATTCAGTACTTC.